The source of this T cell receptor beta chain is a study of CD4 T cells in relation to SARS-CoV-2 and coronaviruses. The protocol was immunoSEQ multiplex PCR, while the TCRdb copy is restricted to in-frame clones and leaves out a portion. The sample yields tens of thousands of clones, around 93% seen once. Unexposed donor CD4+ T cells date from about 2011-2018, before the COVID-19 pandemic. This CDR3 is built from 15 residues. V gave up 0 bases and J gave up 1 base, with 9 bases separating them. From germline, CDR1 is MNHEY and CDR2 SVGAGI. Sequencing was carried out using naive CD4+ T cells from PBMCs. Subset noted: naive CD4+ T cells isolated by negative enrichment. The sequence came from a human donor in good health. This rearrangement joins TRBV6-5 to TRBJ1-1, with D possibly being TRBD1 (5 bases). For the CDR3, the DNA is TGTGCCAGCAGTTACTCGGGGACGGCGAACACTGAAGCTTTCTTT. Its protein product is CASSYSGTANTEAFF.